The 30 T cell receptor beta chains below were found in one sample sequenced in a study of response to subunit inactivated influenza vaccine. TCRdb called the RT-PCR reads again in MiXCR, with one record for every CDR3 protein. The data hold roughly 540,000 distinct CDR3 sequences, with roughly a quarter observed a single time. The same data also went into a second study, on T cells expressing NK-cell markers. That paper adds: 5'RACE template switching with UMIs produced the TCR beta cDNA.

The sample consisted of CD4+ T cells sorted from PBMCs, taken 11 to 12 days after vaccination. Source of these receptors: a man aged 50-60 years who received an inactivated influenza vaccine.

This clonotype turned up a few times. The gene calls are TRBV15 and TRBJ2-3, with TRBD2 matching over 14 bases. CDR1 is LNHNV, CDR2 YYDKDF, per germline (reference sequence). The CDR3 spans 17 residues. V dropped 3 bases and J dropped 0; count of bases not matched to a gene: 2. The CDR3 DNA sequence: TGTGCCACCAGCAGGCGACTAGCGGGAGGGAGCACAGATACGCAGTATTTT. Its translation: CATSRRLAGGSTDTQYF.

V is TRBV28 and J is TRBJ1-2; possible D gene TRBD1, 6 bases. Looked up from germline, CDR1 is MDHEN and CDR2 is SYDVKM. With 5 bases removed from V and 0 bases from J, the gap between germline ends came to 13 bases. The CDR3 runs 15 residues. The CDR3 protein is CASSPLSGANYGYTF. CDR3 in DNA: TGTGCCAGCAGTCCCTTGTCAGGGGCTAACTATGGCTACACCTTC.

This clonotype was counted between two and nine times. The chain employs TRBV20-1 and TRBJ2-1; maybe TRBD2 (6 bases). CDR3 length equals 14 residues. CDR1 and CDR2 from the germline V gene are DFQATT and SNEGSKA (reference sequence). Trimming left V 3 bases short and J 4 bases short, with 13 bases between. The CDR3 loop reads CSARDGSTYNEQFF. The CDR3 DNA reads as TGCAGTGCTAGGGACGGGAGTACGTACAATGAGCAGTTCTTC.

This clonotype was recorded a few times. This rearrangement joins TRBV5-1 to TRBJ2-1, with TRBD1 matching 10 bases. CDR1 and CDR2 (germline): SGHRS, YFSETQ. Unmatched junction bases numbered 9, after V lost 4 bases and J lost 8 bases. The CDR3 runs to 15 residues. This chain's CDR3 is CASSVGQGSGDEQFF. In DNA, the CDR3 is TGCGCCAGCAGCGTGGGACAGGGGAGTGGCGATGAGCAGTTCTTC. The full variable domain, with the rest looked up from reference TRBV5-1 and TRBJ2-1, is KAGVTQTPRYLIKTRGQQVTLSCSPISGHRSVSWYQQTPGQGLQFLFEYFSETQRNKGNFPGRFSGRQFSNSRSEMNVSTLELGDSALYLCASSVGQGSGDEQFFGPGTRLTVL.

This chain joins TRBV7-9 and TRBJ2-2; no reliable D call. This CDR3 is built from 13 residues. Germline V gene sequence: CDR1 SEHNR, CDR2 FQNEAQ (reference sequence). V shed 1 base and J shed 7 bases, with 7 bases lying between them. CDR3 nucleotides: TGTGCCAGCAGCTTAGTGCCGGTCGGGGAGCTGTTTTTT. It is translated as CASSLVPVGELFF.

This chain uses TRBV4-3 with TRBJ1-6; no clear D gene. Germline loops: CDR1 LGHNA, CDR2 YSLEER. The CDR3 loop spans 12 amino acids. V dropped 4 bases and J dropped 9 bases, with 7 bases sitting between them. CDR3 sequence reads: CASSRTGSPLHF. In nucleotides, the CDR3 is TGCGCCAGCAGCCGGACTGGTTCACCCCTCCACTTT.

This clonotype was detected only a few times. The chain joins TRBV6-1 to TRBJ1-3; TRBD1 might be the D (5 bases). Germline loops: CDR1 MNHNS, CDR2 SASEGT. Trimming removed 6 bases from V and 4 bases from J, with 16 bases in between. This CDR3 has 15 residues. CDR3: CASRRFGGSGNTIYF. The CDR3, as DNA: TGTGCCAGCAGACGCTTTGGGGGGTCGGGAAACACCATATATTTT.

This chain connects TRBV7-9 to TRBJ1-2; D is ambiguous. Trimming took off 1 base at V and 0 bases at J, with 9 bases between the two ends. The CDR3 is made up of 15 amino acids. Germline loops: CDR1 SEHNR, CDR2 FQNEAQ (reference sequence). The CDR3 protein is CASSLDTLSNYGYTF. The CDR3 nucleotides read TGTGCCAGCAGCTTAGACACGCTTTCTAACTATGGCTACACCTTC.

This chain uses TRBV20-1 with TRBJ1-2; 7 bases align to TRBD1. Germline V gene sequence: CDR1 DFQATT, CDR2 SNEGSKA (reference sequence). V shed 3 bases and J 2 bases; nucleotides not matched to a gene: 9. The length of the CDR3 is 15 residues. The CDR3 loop reads CSASLTTGLNYGYTF. Written as DNA, the CDR3 is TGCAGTGCTAGCCTGACGACAGGGTTAAACTATGGCTACACCTTC.

DNA for the CDR3: TGTGCCAGCAGCTTGGATCGGGACAACCGGCCCTACGAGCAGTACTTC. Protein sequence: CASSLDRDNRPYEQYF. The chain joins TRBV5-6 to TRBJ2-7; D is possibly TRBD1 (6 bases). Between the trimmed V and J ends, which lost 0 bases and 2 bases, there was a span of 15 bases. CDR3 length: 16 amino acids. Germline lookup yields CDR1 SGHDT and CDR2 YYEEEE.

This clonotype has only a few counts. The V gene is TRBV18, the J gene TRBJ2-1; possible D gene TRBD2, 8 bases. This CDR3 is built from 20 residues. V lost 4 bases, J lost 0 bases, and 25 bases lay in between. Germline assignment: CDR1 KGHSH and CDR2 LQKENI. This CDR3 is CASSRRTGAGTRSSYNEQFF. The CDR3 DNA is TGTGCCAGCTCACGGAGGACAGGAGCCGGGACTAGGAGCTCCTACAATGAGCAGTTCTTC. The entire variable domain, with the rest obtained from reference TRBV18 and TRBJ2-1, is as follows: NAGVMQNPRHLVRRRGQEARLRCSPMKGHSHVYWYRQLPEEGLKFMVYLQKENIIDESGMPKERFSAEFPKEGPSILRIQQVVRGDSAAYFCASSRRTGAGTRSSYNEQFFGPGTRLTVL.

This clonotype was recorded many times. The rearrangement links TRBV12-3 or TRBV12-4 to TRBJ1-1, with D possibly TRBD1 on 6 matching bases. V shed 6 bases and J shed 1 base, with 12 bases lying between them. The CDR3 is 14 amino acids. In DNA form, the CDR3 reads TGTGCCAGCAGCCAACAGGGAGGGAACACTGAAGCTTTCTTT. It yields the protein CASSQQGGNTEAFF.

This clonotype was seen a handful of times. The chain joins TRBV18 to TRBJ2-2, with D possibly TRBD1 on 5 matching bases. CDR1 and CDR2 (germline): KGHSH, LQKENI. The ends were cut back, 1 base at V and 0 bases at J, with 6 bases in the middle. This CDR3 is built from 15 residues. The CDR3 protein is CASSPQGTNTGELFF. The CDR3 coding sequence is TGTGCCAGCTCACCACAGGGGACGAACACCGGGGAGCTGTTTTTT.

The sample holds many counts of this clonotype. V and J are TRBV12-3 or TRBV12-4 and TRBJ1-2; D is perhaps TRBD1 (5 bases). This CDR3 comprises 14 residues. V was pared by 2 bases and J by 4 bases, with 11 bases between. CDR3: CASSLQGGFYGYTF. Here the CDR3 DNA reads TGTGCCAGCAGTTTACAGGGCGGGTTCTATGGCTACACCTTC.

In this sample, this clonotype turned up many times. This sequence joins TRBV7-9 and TRBJ1-1; D not certain. CDR3 length: 13 residues. Deletions cut 6 bases from V and 1 base from J, with 9 bases between. The germline V gene has CDR1 SEHNR and CDR2 FQNEAQ (reference sequence). The CDR3 spells CASRTTSNTEAFF. CDR3 coding DNA: TGTGCCAGCAGAACGACATCGAACACTGAAGCTTTCTTT.

This clonotype was observed once. One junction end does not reproduce the germline sequence, and a read error may be involved. The chain has TRBV6-5 and TRBJ2-2, with 14 bases matching TRBD2. The V gene's germline CDR1 is MNHEY and CDR2 SVGAGI. CDR3 length: 19 residues. The CDR3: CASSYSRTSGGINTRELFF. The CDR3 coding sequence is TGTGCCAGCAGTTACTCGAGGACTAGCGGGGGGATAAACACCAGGGAGCTGTTTTTT.

The chain has TRBV9 and TRBJ2-7, with 10 bases matching TRBD2. The CDR3 length is 16 residues. V lost 3 bases, J lost 2 bases, and 8 bases stayed unmatched. Germline CDR1 is SGDLS and CDR2 is YYNGEE. For the CDR3, the DNA is TGTGCCAGCAGCGAGACTAGCGGGTCAGGAACCTACGAGCAGTACTTC. Encoded protein: CASSETSGSGTYEQYF.

This clonotype showed up just a few times. This chain links TRBV20-1 with TRBJ1-6; D is unresolved. This CDR3 is built from 14 residues. V was cut by 6 bases and J by 7 bases, with 16 bases left in between. The germline CDR1 and CDR2 sequences are DFQATT and SNEGSKA (reference sequence). In nucleotides, the CDR3 is TGCAGTGCACAGTCGATGACACCGAATTCACCCCTCCACTTT. Translated, it gives CSAQSMTPNSPLHF.

There are a few counts of this clonotype. The J gene is TRBJ2-1, the V gene TRBV20-1; no clear D gene. Germline V gene lookup returns CDR1 DFQATT and CDR2 SNEGSKA (reference sequence). V was pared by 5 bases and J by 7 bases, with 12 bases between. The length of the CDR3 is 12 residues. CDR3: CSAAAGLNEQFF. The CDR3 DNA is TGCAGTGCTGCTGCAGGTTTGAATGAGCAGTTCTTC.

The genes are TRBV4-2 and TRBJ2-5; TRBD2 aligns across 7 bases. V gave up 3 bases and J gave up 4 bases; unmatched junction bases: 2. Germline V gene lookup returns CDR1 LGHNA and CDR2 YNFKEQ. The CDR3 has 13 residues. The CDR3 loop is CASSHWGGETQYF. The DNA of the CDR3 is TGTGCCAGCAGCCACTGGGGGGGAGAGACCCAGTACTTC.

The chain is built from TRBV6-1 and TRBJ2-6; possibly TRBD1 for D (6 bases). CDR1 and CDR2 from the germline V gene are MNHNS and SASEGT. The V and J ends lost 5 bases and 0 bases respectively, with 8 bases between them. The CDR3 consists of 15 residues. The CDR3 DNA reads as TGTGCCAGCAGTCAGGACAGCTCTGGGGCCAACGTCCTGACTTTC. Translating gives CASSQDSSGANVLTF.

The chain joins TRBV7-3 to TRBJ1-4, with D uncertain. The V and J ends lost 5 bases and 4 bases respectively, with 17 bases between them. This CDR3 has 16 amino acids. Germline V gene sequence: CDR1 SGHTA, CDR2 FQGTGA. CDR3 sequence (DNA): TGTGCCAGCAGCCCTAAGGTCACAGCTTATAATGAAAAACTGTTTTTT. It specifies CASSPKVTAYNEKLFF.

J is TRBJ2-3 and V is TRBV24-1, with TRBD2 as a possible D gene (5 bases). From germline, CDR1 is KGHDR and CDR2 SFDVKD. The V gene lost 5 bases and the J gene lost 1 base, with 12 bases spanning the gap. CDR3 length: 15 residues. Here the CDR3 reads CATSGLGAGTDTQYF. CDR3 coding DNA: TGTGCCACCAGTGGGCTCGGAGCGGGCACAGATACGCAGTATTTT.

This clonotype was detected only a few times. This chain joins TRBV4-3 and TRBJ1-1, with D hard to call. This CDR3 region has 15 residues. CDR1 LGHNA and CDR2 YSLEER come from the germline V gene. Trimming took off 1 base at V and 1 base at J, with 10 bases between the two ends. The CDR3 region has the DNA TGCGCCAGCAGCCAAGGATTTGGAGAGAACACTGAAGCTTTCTTT. Encoded protein: CASSQGFGENTEAFF.

CDR3 sequence reads: CASSKEPYGQGRGYTF. The CDR3 bases are TGTGCCAGCAGCAAGGAACCCTACGGACAGGGGAGAGGCTACACCTTC. V and J are TRBV21-1 and TRBJ1-2; the listed D gene, TRBD1, was not tested against the DNA. TRBV21-1 is assigned pseudogene status. CDR3 length: 16 amino acids.

This clonotype showed up many times. The V gene is TRBV12-3 or TRBV12-4, the J gene TRBJ1-5, with 8 bases that match TRBD1. CDR3 length equals 14 residues. V lost 3 bases to trimming and J lost 4 bases; unmatched junction nucleotides: 2. The CDR3 loop reads CASSFRQGNQPQHF. The CDR3 DNA is TGTGCCAGCAGTTTCCGACAGGGGAATCAGCCCCAGCATTTT.

This clonotype was seen a few times. This chain connects TRBV4-2 to TRBJ2-5; no definite D call. Germline lookup yields CDR1 LGHNA and CDR2 YNFKEQ. The CDR3 is 13 amino acids. The germline V and J ends were trimmed by 0 bases and 3 bases, with 5 bases remaining between them. The CDR3 sequence is CASSQDPKETQYF. The CDR3 DNA follows: TGTGCCAGCAGCCAAGATCCAAAAGAGACCCAGTACTTC.

V and J are TRBV20-1 and TRBJ2-6; possibly TRBD1 for D (5 bases). CDR3 length equals 17 residues. The germline V and J ends were trimmed by 0 bases and 0 bases, with 12 bases remaining between them. Germline V gene lookup returns CDR1 DFQATT and CDR2 SNEGSKA (reference sequence). This CDR3 reads CSARDQGRVSGANVLTF. In DNA, the CDR3 is TGCAGTGCTAGAGATCAGGGCAGGGTCTCTGGGGCCAACGTCCTGACTTTC.

In this sample, this clonotype turned up a few times. The rearrangement links TRBV19 to TRBJ1-2; no clear D gene. Germline V gene lookup returns CDR1 LNHDA and CDR2 SQIVND (reference sequence). This CDR3 has 14 amino acids. V gave up 4 bases and J gave up 3 bases, with 12 bases separating them. CDR3 sequence: CASSTPWEYYGYTF. As DNA, the CDR3 is TGTGCCAGTAGTACCCCGTGGGAGTACTATGGCTACACCTTC.

In this sample, this clonotype turned up a few times. The rearrangement links TRBV12-3 or TRBV12-4 to TRBJ2-1; 9 nucleotides align to TRBD2. The CDR3 length is 16 residues. Trimming at V came to 5 bases and at J to 4 bases, leaving 9 bases not matched to a gene. The CDR3 protein is CASSPALAGRYNEQFF. DNA of the CDR3: TGTGCCAGCAGTCCGGCGCTAGCGGGGAGGTACAATGAGCAGTTCTTC.